This T cell receptor beta chain was captured in a study of T cell responses to AZD1222 COVID-19 vaccine. Points on this clone: Its cognate antigen is unknown.

Study-wide results and caveats: Repertoires were collected only later (after the peak T cell response had occurred).

The V end was cut by 2 bases, the J end by 0 bases, with 10 bases between. The CDR3 contains 15 residues. From germline, CDR1 is MNHNS and CDR2 SASEGT. Sequencing used immunoSEQ multiplex PCR; TCRdb keeps in-frame clones, though not all of them. The table lists about 160,000 clones, roughly 94% of them singletons, with over 4.5% in the top ten. Second doses at about 4 or about 12 weeks were pooled. This sample comprised peripheral blood, obtained 28 days after the second AZD1222 dose. The source of this sequence is an adult who received the AZD1222 COVID-19 vaccine. This rearrangement joins TRBV6-1 to TRBJ1-1; no clear D gene. CDR3 sequence reads: CASSESFNMNTEAFF. The DNA for the CDR3 is TGTGCCAGCAGTGAAAGCTTCAACATGAACACTGAAGCTTTCTTT.